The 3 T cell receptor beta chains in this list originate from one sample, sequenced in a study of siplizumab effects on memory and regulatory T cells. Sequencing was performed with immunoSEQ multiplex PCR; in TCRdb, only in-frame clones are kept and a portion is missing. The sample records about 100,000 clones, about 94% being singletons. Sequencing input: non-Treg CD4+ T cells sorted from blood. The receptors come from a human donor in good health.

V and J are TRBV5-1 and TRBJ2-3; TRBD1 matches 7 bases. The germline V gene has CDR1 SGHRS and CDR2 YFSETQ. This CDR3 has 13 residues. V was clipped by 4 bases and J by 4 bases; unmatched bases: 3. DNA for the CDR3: TGCGCCAGCAGCCCAGGACAGGCAGATACGCAGTATTTT. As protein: CASSPGQADTQYF.

The CDR3 DNA reads as TGTGCCACCTCCCGAGGGACTGAAAAACTGTTTTTT. Amino acids: CATSRGTEKLFF. The chain recombines TRBV18 with TRBJ1-4, with D tentatively TRBD1 (5 bases). The germline V gene has CDR1 KGHSH and CDR2 LQKENI. This CDR3 comprises 12 residues. V lost 10 bases and J 7 bases, leaving 13 bases between the germline ends.

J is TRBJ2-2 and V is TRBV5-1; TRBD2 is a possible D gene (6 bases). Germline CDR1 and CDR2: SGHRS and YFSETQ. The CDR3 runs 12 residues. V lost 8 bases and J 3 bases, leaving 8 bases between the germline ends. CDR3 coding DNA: TGCGCCAGTAGCGGTTACACCGGGGAGCTGTTTTTT. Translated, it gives CASSGYTGELFF.